A single sample gave rise to the 3 T cell receptor beta chains below, sequenced in a study of blood T cell repertoires in COVID-19. The protocol was immunoSEQ multiplex PCR, while the TCRdb copy is restricted to in-frame clones and leaves out a portion. The profile covers about 130,000 clones, with roughly four fifths appearing a single time and roughly 9.7% taken by the ten largest. The specimen sequenced was peripheral blood. These receptors were taken from a man aged 40-49 years with active or convalescent COVID-19.

This sequence joins TRBV9 and TRBJ1-1; D is unclear. Germline CDR1 is SGDLS and CDR2 is YYNGEE. The V gene lost 3 bases and the J gene lost 5 bases, with 29 bases spanning the gap. CDR3 length: 19 residues. The CDR3 DNA follows: TGTGCCAGCAGCGGACTGCCGGATCGAGGTAGGGAGAAGGGAACTGAAGCTTTCTTT. It is translated as CASSGLPDRGREKGTEAFF.

In its sample, this clone was seen once. The chain links TRBV15 to TRBJ1-5; 8 bases are shared with TRBD1. The germline V gene encodes CDR1 LNHNV and CDR2 YYDKDF (reference sequence). V dropped 1 base and J dropped 7; count of bases not matched to a gene: 3. CDR3 size: 14 residues. CDR3: CATSRGTGRQPQHF. The CDR3 region has the DNA TGTGCCACCAGCAGAGGGACAGGGAGGCAGCCCCAGCATTTT.

This sequence joins TRBV5-1 and TRBJ1-4; D gene ambiguous. V lost 3 bases, J lost 0 bases, and 12 bases lay in between. The germline V gene encodes CDR1 SGHRS and CDR2 YFSETQ. The CDR3 totals 16 residues. The CDR3 DNA reads TGCGCCAGCAGCTCAGGCCGACCTGCAACTAATGAAAAACTGTTTTTT. This gives the protein CASSSGRPATNEKLFF.